The next 10 T cell receptor beta chains were all read from a single sample in a study of Tregs in tolerant kidney transplant recipients. TCRdb's table, derived via immunoSEQ multiplex PCR, lists solely in-frame clones and lacks some. The table lists about 81,000 clones, roughly nine tenths of them singletons. Recipients received nonmyeloablative bone marrow transplants from related graft donors, with transient mixed chimerism. The sequencing used CD4+ T cells from blood (PBMCs), collected 24 months after the transplant. Receptor source: a human patient who received a combined kidney and bone marrow transplant. The graft donor may account for some of the T cells.

The J gene is TRBJ1-3, the V gene TRBV29-1, with 7 bases that match TRBD1. Trimming at V came to 8 bases and at J to 4 bases, leaving 5 bases not matched to a gene. Per the germline V gene, CDR1 is SQVTM and CDR2 is ANQGSEA. CDR3 length: 12 residues. In nucleotides, the CDR3 is TGCAGCACGCGGGACAGCGGAAACACCATATATTTT. It translates to CSTRDSGNTIYF.

The genes are TRBV23-1 and TRBJ1-4, with TRBD1 matching 7 bases. TRBV23-1 is annotated as an ORF whose role is uncertain. CDR3 length: 15 residues. J gave up 4 bases and V 6 bases, and 8 bases lay outside the gene matches. CDR3 DNA sequence: TGCGCCAGCAGCGACAGGGATCTTCATAATGAAAAACTGTTTTTT. Translation gives CASSDRDLHNEKLFF.

V and J are TRBV9 and TRBJ1-1; tentatively, D is TRBD1 (6 bases). The length of the CDR3 is 15 residues. Between the trimmed V and J ends, which lost 6 bases and 0 bases, there was a span of 15 bases. From germline, CDR1 is SGDLS and CDR2 YYNGEE. The CDR3 DNA reads as TGTGCCAGCAAGAGGGGGGGAGGGATGAACACTGAAGCTTTCTTT. Its translation is CASKRGGGMNTEAFF.

The CDR3 sequence is CASSLGRLSYEQYF. The CDR3 DNA is TGTGCCAGCAGCTTAGGGAGATTGTCCTACGAGCAGTACTTC. This chain connects TRBV7-2 to TRBJ2-7; no clear D gene. With 1 base removed from V and 1 base from J, the gap between germline ends came to 8 bases. This CDR3 is built from 14 residues. CDR1 and CDR2 (germline): SGHTA, FQGNSA.

The chain employs TRBV12-5 and TRBJ2-5, with D possibly being TRBD2 (6 bases). Trimming pared 2 bases from V and 3 bases from J, leaving 19 bases between. CDR3 length equals 17 residues. Germline values: CDR1 LGHNT, CDR2 FRNRAP. CDR3 in DNA: TGTGCTAGTGGTTTGCTACTCGGGACTTCGATGAAAGAGACCCAGTACTTC. Residues: CASGLLLGTSMKETQYF.

This clone was detected only once. CDR3 nucleotides: TGTGCCAGCAGTTATAATCAGGTCTCCTACGAGCAGTACTTC. Amino acid sequence: CASSYNQVSYEQYF. The chain carries TRBV6-5 and TRBJ2-7, with D unclear. V lost 3 bases and J 0 bases, leaving 9 bases between the germline ends. The CDR3 consists of 14 residues. Germline CDR1 MNHEY, CDR2 SVGAGI.

On this clone: One junction end disagrees with the germline gene, perhaps due to a read error. Other DNA sequences in this sample translate to the same CDR3. This chain links TRBV19 with TRBJ1-6; D is unresolved. CDR1 and CDR2 from the germline V gene are LNHDA and SQIVND (reference sequence). This CDR3 spans 19 amino acids. The CDR3: CASRNWAGRSTLGNSPLHF. CDR3 DNA: TGTGCCAGCAGAAACTGGGCGGGAAGGTCGACGTTAGGTAATTCTCCCCTCCACTTT.

The J gene is TRBJ1-2, the V gene TRBV30, with TRBD1 matching 7 bases. Looked up from germline, CDR1 is GTSNPN and CDR2 is SVGIG (reference sequence). Trimming took 0 bases from V and 4 from J; bases not matched to a gene: 8. This CDR3 is built from 15 residues. The CDR3 DNA reads as TGTGCCTGGAGTGTACACCCCAGGGGGTCCTATGGCTACACCTTC. It codes for CAWSVHPRGSYGYTF.

The count of this clone is one. This chain joins TRBV5-1 and TRBJ1-4; 8 bases match TRBD1. V shed 1 base, J shed 6 bases, and the junction held 5 bases outside the gene matches. The germline V gene has CDR1 SGHRS and CDR2 YFSETQ. This CDR3 is 15 amino acids long. CDR3 sequence reads: CASSLQGAGDEKLFF. CDR3 DNA: TGCGCCAGCAGCTTGCAGGGGGCTGGGGATGAAAAACTGTTTTTT.

The rearrangement links TRBV28 to TRBJ2-5; 11 bases are shared with TRBD1. This CDR3 region has 17 residues. V was clipped by 8 bases and J by 1 base; unmatched bases: 12. Per the germline V gene, CDR1 is MDHEN and CDR2 is SYDVKM. The CDR3 is CASASAGDRGIQETQYF. In nucleotides, the CDR3 is TGTGCCAGCGCCTCGGCGGGGGACAGGGGGATCCAAGAGACCCAGTACTTC.